The 20 T cell receptor beta chains below come from one sample, sequenced in a study of blood T cell repertoires in COVID-19. The protocol was immunoSEQ multiplex PCR, while the TCRdb copy is restricted to in-frame clones and leaves out a portion. This sample has 350,000 to 500,000 clones, with more than 70% found just once. The sample comprised PBMCs or T cells enriched from blood (not recorded which). Source of these receptors: a woman under 30 who had been exposed to COVID-19.

J is TRBJ2-3 and V is TRBV4-3, with 7 bases matching TRBD1. Germline V gene data show CDR1 as LGHNA and CDR2 as YSLEER. V lost 3 bases, J lost 3 bases, and 9 bases stayed unmatched. This CDR3 region has 16 residues. CDR3 residues: CASSQARLQGTDTQYF. The CDR3 DNA reads as TGCGCCAGCAGCCAGGCGCGATTACAGGGGACAGATACGCAGTATTTT.

This clone was seen only once. J is TRBJ1-2 and V is TRBV16, with D hard to call. Germline V gives CDR1 KGHSY, CDR2 FQNENV. With 2 bases removed from V and 2 bases from J, the gap between germline ends came to 6 bases. This CDR3 comprises 13 residues. CDR3 in DNA: TGTGCCAGCAGCCAAGGTAGCAACTATGGCTACACCTTC. Residues: CASSQGSNYGYTF.

The V call is TRBV28, the J call TRBJ1-2, with D possibly TRBD1 on 5 matching bases. The CDR3 totals 15 residues. Germline V CDR1 and CDR2: MDHEN, SYDVKM. Between the trimmed V and J ends, which lost 3 bases and 4 bases, there was a span of 15 bases. The CDR3 here is CASSFSRQGIYGYTF. In DNA, the CDR3 is TGTGCCAGCAGTTTTTCGCGGCAGGGAATCTATGGCTACACCTTC.

This clone was recorded only once. This chain uses TRBV28 with TRBJ1-2; TRBD1 matches 10 bases. This CDR3 contains 13 residues. The junction had 6 bases not matched to a gene; V was cut back by 6 bases and J by 8 bases. The germline V gene has CDR1 MDHEN and CDR2 SYDVKM. The CDR3 DNA reads TGTGCCAGCAGCAGACAGGGGGCGGAAGGCTACACCTTC. It specifies CASSRQGAEGYTF.

The chain recombines TRBV19 with TRBJ2-7; the D gene is possibly TRBD2 (5 bases). Germline V lookup: CDR1 LNHDA, CDR2 SQIVND (reference sequence). The CDR3 sequence is 13 residues long. Trimming stripped 0 bases from V and 7 bases from J, with 10 bases between. The DNA for the CDR3 is TGTGCCAGTAGTATAGAGGGAGACGCTGAGCAGTACTTC. It encodes CASSIEGDAEQYF.

The J gene is TRBJ2-7, the V gene TRBV27; 14 bases line up with TRBD2. Germline lookup yields CDR1 MNHEY and CDR2 SMNVEV (reference sequence). Trimming removed 4 bases from V and 3 bases from J; junction bases left unmatched: 2. The CDR3 runs 15 residues. CDR3 nucleotide sequence: TGTGCCAGCAGTTCGGGGACTAGCGGGGGCTACGAGCAGTACTTC. Encoded protein: CASSSGTSGGYEQYF.

The chain recombines TRBV4-2 with TRBJ2-7; the match to TRBD1 covers 7 bases. This CDR3 contains 19 residues. J lost 5 bases, V lost 4 bases, and 23 bases had no gene match. CDR1 and CDR2 from the germline V gene are LGHNA and YNFKEQ. The CDR3 reads CASSRDRVDPLSKKDEQYF. The CDR3 DNA follows: TGTGCCAGCAGCCGAGACAGGGTGGACCCCCTCTCTAAAAAGGACGAGCAGTACTTC.

The rearrangement links TRBV7-2 to TRBJ2-7; TRBD1 matches at 7 bases. Germline values: CDR1 SGHTA, CDR2 FQGNSA. V shed 5 bases and J 4 bases; nucleotides not matched to a gene: 8. The CDR3 contains 14 residues. The CDR3 reads CASSLRQGQYEQYF. CDR3 sequence (DNA): TGTGCCAGCAGCCTCCGACAGGGACAGTACGAGCAGTACTTC.

The chain recombines TRBV7-8 with TRBJ1-1, with 12 positions matching TRBD1. The CDR3 spans 15 residues. J lost 4 bases, V lost 3 bases, and 3 bases had no gene match. From germline, CDR1 is SGHVS and CDR2 FQNEAQ. CDR3 bases: TGTGCCAGCAGCTTCGCGGGACAGGGGGCCACTGAAGCTTTCTTT. Translation: CASSFAGQGATEAFF.

V gene TRBV5-6 combines with J gene TRBJ2-7; 7 bases are shared with TRBD1. V gave up 0 bases and J gave up 3 bases; unmatched junction bases: 6. This CDR3 region has 15 residues. CDR1 is SGHDT, CDR2 YYEEEE, per germline. The CDR3 protein is CASSLAFDRDYEQYF. The CDR3 DNA follows: TGTGCCAGCAGCTTGGCCTTTGACAGGGACTACGAGCAGTACTTC.

CDR3 in amino acids: CASSLRPQQGSPYEQYF. As DNA, the CDR3 is TGTGCCAGCAGCTTAAGGCCGCAACAGGGTTCTCCTTACGAGCAGTACTTC. V usage is TRBV11-2 and J usage is TRBJ2-7, with D maybe TRBD1 (6 bases). Deletions cut 2 bases from V and 4 bases from J, with 21 bases between. Per the germline V gene, CDR1 is SGHAT and CDR2 is FQNNGV. CDR3 length: 17 residues.

V and J are TRBV25-1 and TRBJ1-1, with D hard to call. This CDR3 spans 13 amino acids. CDR1 and CDR2 from the germline V gene are MGHDK and SYGVNS. The V end lost 1 base, the J end lost 4 bases, and 7 bases lay between the germline ends. CDR3 bases: TGTGCCAGCAGTGAATTACGAGGCACTGAAGCTTTCTTT. Amino acid sequence: CASSELRGTEAFF.

The genes are TRBV5-6 and TRBJ2-5; 8 bases line up with TRBD2. This CDR3 contains 14 residues. Germline lookup yields CDR1 SGHDT and CDR2 YYEEEE. The trim removed 3 bases at V and 2 bases at J, leaving 3 bases unmatched. CDR3 bases: TGTGCCAGCAGCTGGACTAGCACACAAGAGACCCAGTACTTC. Amino acids: CASSWTSTQETQYF.

The chain uses TRBV11-2 and TRBJ1-2; TRBD1 might be the D (6 bases). V lost 1 base, J lost 2 bases, and 11 bases lay in between. The germline V gene encodes CDR1 SGHAT and CDR2 FQNNGV. This CDR3 is 15 amino acids long. The CDR3 sequence: CASSLGRTDNYGYTF. CDR3 DNA: TGTGCCAGCAGCTTAGGTAGGACAGACAACTATGGCTACACCTTC.

The chain recombines TRBV5-4 with TRBJ2-5; TRBD1 matches 7 bases. Per germline, CDR1 SGHNT and CDR2 YYREEE (reference sequence). V lost 5 bases, J lost 5 bases, and 6 bases stayed unmatched. The CDR3 runs to 13 residues. CDR3 nucleotides: TGTGCCAGCAGGGCCGGGACAGAGGAGACCCAGTACTTC. Amino acids: CASRAGTEETQYF.

The rearrangement joins TRBV28 to TRBJ1-5; the match to TRBD1 covers 9 bases. V lost 7 bases, J lost 7 bases, and 8 bases stayed unmatched. The germline gives CDR1 MDHEN, CDR2 SYDVKM. The CDR3 sequence is 14 residues long. The CDR3 loop is CASTKGTGSQPQHF. The CDR3 nucleotides read TGTGCCAGCACCAAGGGGACAGGGTCGCAGCCCCAGCATTTT.

The gene calls are TRBV4-3 and TRBJ2-7; tentatively, D is TRBD2 (5 bases). V gave up 1 base and J gave up 5 bases, with 15 bases separating them. Germline CDR1 reads LGHNA; CDR2 reads YSLEER. The CDR3 is 15 amino acids. The CDR3 DNA follows: TGCGCCAGCAGCCAAGGGAATGGGCTAGCCAACGAGCAGTACTTC. Protein: CASSQGNGLANEQYF.

This chain uses TRBV19 with TRBJ1-2; D gene ambiguous. The CDR3 totals 11 residues. V shed 6 bases and J shed 8 bases, with 10 bases lying between them. CDR1 and CDR2 (germline): LNHDA, SQIVND (reference sequence). Written as DNA, the CDR3 is TGTGCCAGTAGGAGTGGGCCCGGCTACACCTTC. Protein product: CASRSGPGYTF. The variable domain in full, completed from reference TRBV19 and TRBJ1-2, reads DGGITQSPKYLFRKEGQNVTLSCEQNLNHDAMYWYRQDPGQGLRLIYYSQIVNDFQKGDIAEGYSVSREKKESFPLTVTSAQKNPTAFYLCASRSGPGYTFGSGTRLTVV.

The rearrangement links TRBV5-1 to TRBJ2-6, with 7 bases that match TRBD1. Trimming removed 2 bases from V and 3 bases from J; junction bases left unmatched: 5. The germline V gene has CDR1 SGHRS and CDR2 YFSETQ. This CDR3 is built from 16 residues. CDR3: CASSFQGVGGANVLTF. Here the CDR3 DNA reads TGCGCCAGCAGCTTCCAGGGGGTTGGTGGGGCCAACGTCCTGACTTTC.

The chain employs TRBV6-1 and TRBJ1-4; no clear D. The CDR3 is made up of 16 amino acids. Per the germline V gene, CDR1 is MNHNS and CDR2 is SASEGT. Trimming cost V 0 bases and J 0 bases, with 8 bases left between them. The CDR3 here is CASSEAPYSTNEKLFF. The CDR3 region has the DNA TGTGCCAGCAGTGAAGCGCCCTATTCAACTAATGAAAAACTGTTTTTT.